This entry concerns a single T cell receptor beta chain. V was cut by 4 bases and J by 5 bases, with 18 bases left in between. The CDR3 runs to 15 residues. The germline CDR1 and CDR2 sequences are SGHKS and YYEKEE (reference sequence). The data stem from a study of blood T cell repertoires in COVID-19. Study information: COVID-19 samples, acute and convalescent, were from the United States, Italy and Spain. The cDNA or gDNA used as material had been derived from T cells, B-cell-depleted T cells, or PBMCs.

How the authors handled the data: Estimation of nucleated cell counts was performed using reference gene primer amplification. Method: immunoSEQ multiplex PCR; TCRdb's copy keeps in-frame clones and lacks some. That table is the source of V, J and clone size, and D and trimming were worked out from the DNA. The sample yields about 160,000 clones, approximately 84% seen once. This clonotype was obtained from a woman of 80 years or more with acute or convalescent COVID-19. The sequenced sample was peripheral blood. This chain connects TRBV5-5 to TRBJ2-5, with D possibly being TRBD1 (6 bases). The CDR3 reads CASSVEGTPGETQYF. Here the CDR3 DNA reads TGTGCCAGCAGCGTAGAAGGGACACCTGGGGAGACCCAGTACTTC.